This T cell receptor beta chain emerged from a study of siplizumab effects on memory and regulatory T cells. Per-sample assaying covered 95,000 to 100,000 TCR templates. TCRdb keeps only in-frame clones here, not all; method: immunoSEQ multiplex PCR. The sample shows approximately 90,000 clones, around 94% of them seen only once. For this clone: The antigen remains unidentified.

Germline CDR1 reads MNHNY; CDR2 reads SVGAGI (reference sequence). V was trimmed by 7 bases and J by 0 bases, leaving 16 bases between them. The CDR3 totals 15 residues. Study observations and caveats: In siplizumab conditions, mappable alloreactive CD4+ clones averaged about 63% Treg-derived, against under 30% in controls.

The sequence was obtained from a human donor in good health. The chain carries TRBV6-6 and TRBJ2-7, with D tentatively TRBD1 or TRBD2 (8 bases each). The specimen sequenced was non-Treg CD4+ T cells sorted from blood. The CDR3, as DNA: TGTGCCAGCACCAGACAGGGGACTAGCTCCTACGAGCAGTACTTC. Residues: CASTRQGTSSYEQYF.